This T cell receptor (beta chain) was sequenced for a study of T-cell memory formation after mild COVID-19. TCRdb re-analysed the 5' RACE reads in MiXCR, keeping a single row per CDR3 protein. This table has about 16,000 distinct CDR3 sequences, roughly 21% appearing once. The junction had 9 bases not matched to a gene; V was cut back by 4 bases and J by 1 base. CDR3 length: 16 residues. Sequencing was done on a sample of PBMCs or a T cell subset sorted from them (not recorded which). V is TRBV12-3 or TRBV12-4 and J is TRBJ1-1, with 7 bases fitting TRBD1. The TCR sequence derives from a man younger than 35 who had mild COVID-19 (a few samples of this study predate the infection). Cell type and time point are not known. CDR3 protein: CASSYPTGRANTEAFF. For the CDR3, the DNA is TGTGCCAGCAGTTACCCGACAGGGCGGGCGAACACTGAAGCTTTCTTT.